What follows are 26 T cell receptor beta chains derived from one specimen sequenced in a study of PD-1 blockade in classical Hodgkin lymphoma. Here immunoSEQ multiplex PCR was the method, and the copy in TCRdb shows in-frame clones only, minus some. The sample shows roughly 70,000 clones, 93% of them seen only once. Described time point: newly diagnosed, previously untreated cHL patient sample. Material for sequencing was peripheral blood mononuclear cells (PBMCs). Receptor source: a human donor with classical Hodgkin lymphoma.

The chain carries TRBV25-1 and TRBJ1-4; no firm D call. V was clipped by 5 bases and J by 7 bases, with 17 bases between them. The CDR3 spans 15 residues. CDR1 is MGHDK, CDR2 SYGVNS, per germline. The CDR3 spells CASSSQVLWSEKLFF. The CDR3 DNA follows: TGTGCCAGCAGTTCCCAAGTTCTATGGAGTGAAAAACTGTTTTTT. Based on the CDR3 plus reference TRBV25-1 and TRBJ1-4, the full variable domain is EADIYQTPRYLVIGTGKKITLECSQTMGHDKMYWYQQDPGMELHLIHYSYGVNSTEKGDLSSESTVSRIRTEHFPLTLESARPSHTSQYLCASSSQVLWSEKLFFGSGTQLSVL.

This clone has a single count. The chain employs TRBV5-1 and TRBJ1-1; TRBD1 is a possible D gene (6 bases). Trimming removed 2 bases at V and 3 bases at J, with 26 bases between. There are 19 residues in the CDR3. Germline V lookup: CDR1 SGHRS, CDR2 YFSETQ. Written as DNA, the CDR3 is TGCGCCAGCAGCTTCCCCCCGGGGGGCGCTTGGTCTAGGGACACTGAAGCTTTCTTT. Translating gives CASSFPPGGAWSRDTEAFF.

V and J are TRBV27 and TRBJ2-5; 7 bases are a match to TRBD1. Germline V lookup: CDR1 MNHEY, CDR2 SMNVEV (reference sequence). This CDR3 comprises 15 residues. V was clipped by 6 bases and J by 1 base; unmatched bases: 8. CDR3: CASRLQGNSQETQYF. DNA for the CDR3: TGTGCCAGCAGGCTACAGGGGAATAGCCAAGAGACCCAGTACTTC.

The chain uses TRBV29-1 and TRBJ2-7, with 7 bases matching TRBD1. Looked up from germline, CDR1 is SQVTM and CDR2 is ANQGSEA. CDR3 size: 12 residues. J lost 5 bases, V lost 6 bases, and 7 bases had no gene match. CDR3 bases: TGCAGCGTGACAGGGTATACGGACGAGCAGTACTTC. Encoded protein: CSVTGYTDEQYF.

The chain recombines TRBV1 with TRBJ2-2; the table's D call, TRBD2, was not checked against the DNA. TRBV1 is given as a pseudogene. The CDR3 is made up of 14 amino acids. The CDR3 DNA follows: TGCACCAGCAGCCGCGTAGTGGAGGGCGGGGAGCTGTTTTTT. It yields the protein CTSSRVVEGGELFF.

The chain carries TRBV28 and TRBJ2-7; TRBD1 might be the D (6 bases). Deletions cut 4 bases from V and 6 bases from J, with 7 bases between. The CDR3 is made up of 11 amino acids. CDR1 MDHEN and CDR2 SYDVKM come from the germline V gene. This CDR3 is CASSYRAEQYF. CDR3 nucleotide sequence: TGTGCCAGCAGTTACAGGGCCGAGCAGTACTTC.

The chain links TRBV5-1 to TRBJ2-2; D is possibly TRBD1 (5 bases). V was cut by 1 base and J by 13 bases, with 14 bases left in between. The CDR3 extends over 13 amino acids. The germline CDR1 and CDR2 sequences are SGHRS and YFSETQ. The chain's CDR3 is CASSLTGPRPLFF. CDR3 coding DNA: TGCGCCAGCAGCTTGACAGGTCCTAGGCCGCTGTTTTTT.

This rearrangement joins TRBV10-2 to TRBJ2-6; D may be TRBD1 or TRBD2 (6 bases each). Germline assignment: CDR1 WSHSY and CDR2 SAAADI. V dropped 3 bases and J dropped 2 bases, with 11 bases sitting between them. The CDR3 has 16 residues. CDR3 sequence reads: CASSDMGGAGANVLTF. The CDR3 DNA follows: TGCGCCAGCAGTGACATGGGGGGCGCTGGGGCCAACGTCCTGACTTTC.

The rearrangement joins TRBV11-2 to TRBJ1-3, with a tentative D call TRBD1 (6 bases). V was shortened by 3 bases and J by 0 bases, with 9 bases between the two germline ends. The CDR3 length is 15 residues. Looked up from germline, CDR1 is SGHAT and CDR2 is FQNNGV. CDR3 in amino acids: CASSFRGNSGNTIYF. As DNA, the CDR3 is TGTGCCAGCAGCTTCAGGGGCAACTCTGGAAACACCATATATTTT.

This clone was picked up one time. The V gene is TRBV28, the J gene TRBJ2-7; TRBD2 might be the D (5 bases). The CDR3 runs to 13 residues. Trimming removed 10 bases at V and 1 base at J, with 14 bases between. The germline gives CDR1 MDHEN, CDR2 SYDVKM. The CDR3 nucleotides are TGTGCCACCCATAGCGCCCGTTCCTACGAGCAGTACTTC. It yields the protein CATHSARSYEQYF.

The chain carries TRBV27 and TRBJ2-3; D possibly corresponds to TRBD2 (5 bases). CDR1 MNHEY and CDR2 SMNVEV come from the germline V gene (reference sequence). Trimming removed 2 bases at V and 3 bases at J, with 9 bases between. The CDR3 extends over 14 amino acids. The CDR3 spells CASSLGRETDTQYF. The CDR3 region has the DNA TGTGCCAGCAGTTTAGGAAGGGAGACAGATACGCAGTATTTT.

A remark on this clone: The same CDR3 also results from other DNA sequences found in this sample. V gene TRBV6-5 combines with J gene TRBJ1-2; D is perhaps TRBD1 (6 bases). The CDR3 totals 13 residues. Per germline, CDR1 MNHEY and CDR2 SVGAGI. Between the trimmed V and J ends, which lost 5 bases and 2 bases, there was a span of 9 bases. The CDR3, as DNA: TGTGCCAGCAGTCGGACAGCAAACTATGGCTACACCTTC. Translated: CASSRTANYGYTF.

V usage is TRBV18 and J usage is TRBJ2-7; D perhaps matches TRBD1 (6 bases). Trimming left V 3 bases short and J 7 bases short, with 13 bases between. The CDR3 is 13 residues long. Germline CDR1 KGHSH, CDR2 LQKENI. CDR3: CASSPAGASEQYF. The CDR3 bases are TGTGCCAGCTCACCGGCAGGGGCCTCGGAGCAGTACTTC.

The V gene is TRBV7-2, the J gene TRBJ1-4, with D unclear. V was trimmed by 5 bases and J by 10 bases, leaving 17 bases between them. CDR3 length equals 14 residues. Germline V CDR1 and CDR2: SGHTA, FQGNSA. The CDR3 spells CASSPGGLPGKLFF. The CDR3 coding sequence is TGTGCCAGCAGCCCTGGAGGGCTGCCCGGAAAACTGTTTTTT.

The rearrangement uses TRBV10-1 and TRBJ2-1; TRBD2 matches 8 bases. The CDR3 sequence is 16 residues long. V trimming: 2 bases; J trimming: 6 bases; junction bases outside the gene matches: 9. Germline V lookup: CDR1 WNHNN, CDR2 SYGVQD (reference sequence). For the CDR3, the DNA is TGCGCCAGCAGTGAGAGCGGGAGAAGAATCGCCAATGAGCAGTTCTTC. This gives the protein CASSESGRRIANEQFF.

DNA of the CDR3: TGTGCCAGCAGTTCCTTACAGGGACAGCCCCAGCATTTT. Encoded protein: CASSSLQGQPQHF. The V and J genes are TRBV28 and TRBJ1-5; tentatively, D is TRBD1 (6 bases). The V and J ends lost 4 bases and 7 bases respectively, with 11 bases between them. CDR1 MDHEN and CDR2 SYDVKM come from the germline V gene. This CDR3 region has 13 residues.

CDR3 protein: CASSLGASGAYEQYF. CDR3 DNA: TGTGCCAGCAGCTTAGGAGCTAGCGGGGCCTACGAGCAGTACTTC. V and J are TRBV7-9 and TRBJ2-7; 9 bases align to TRBD2. V was pared by 1 base and J by 2 bases, with 3 bases of the junction left unmatched. Germline CDR1 is SEHNR and CDR2 is FQNEAQ (reference sequence). The CDR3 runs 15 residues.

In nucleotides, the CDR3 is TGTGCCAGCAGCTTAGAGGGGGGCTACAGGGGCACTGAAGCTTTCTTT. It is translated as CASSLEGGYRGTEAFF. The chain has TRBV7-9 and TRBJ1-1, with 7 nucleotides matching TRBD1. Trimming at V came to 1 base and at J to 4 bases, leaving 9 bases not matched to a gene. This CDR3 region has 16 residues. In germline, CDR1 is SEHNR, CDR2 FQNEAQ (reference sequence).

The V call is TRBV7-2, the J call TRBJ1-2, with 9 nucleotides matching TRBD1. Germline loops: CDR1 SGHTA, CDR2 FQGNSA. The CDR3 extends over 14 amino acids. Trimming cost V 1 base and J 7 bases; bases outside gene matches: 4. The CDR3 region is CASSLEGTGSGYTF. The CDR3 bases are TGTGCCAGCAGCTTAGAAGGGACAGGGAGTGGCTACACCTTC. Full variable domain (outside the CDR3, taken from reference TRBV7-2 and TRBJ1-2): GAGVSQSPSNKVTEKGKDVELRCDPISGHTALYWYRQSLGQGLEFLIYFQGNSAPDKSGLPSDRFSAERTGGSVSTLTIQRTQQEDSAVYLCASSLEGTGSGYTFGSGTRLTVV.

The chain joins TRBV5-4 to TRBJ2-2; a possible D gene is TRBD2 (5 bases). V was trimmed by 4 bases and J by 7 bases, leaving 11 bases between them. CDR1 is SGHNT and CDR2 is YYREEE in the germline V gene (reference sequence). CDR3 length: 13 residues. CDR3 bases: TGTGCCAGCAGCCGGGGAGTCGGCGGGGAGCTGTTTTTT. Translation gives CASSRGVGGELFF. The full variable domain, in which reference TRBV5-4 and TRBJ2-2 provide the parts outside the CDR3, is ETGVTQSPTHLIKTRGQQVTLRCSSQSGHNTVSWYQQALGQGPQFIFQYYREEENGRGNFPPRFSGLQFPNYSSELNVNALELDDSALYLCASSRGVGGELFFGEGSRLTVL.

The rearrangement joins TRBV7-2 to TRBJ2-3, with 8 nucleotides matching TRBD2. V lost 4 bases, J lost 4 bases, and 4 bases stayed unmatched. The CDR3 runs to 14 residues. Germline CDR1 is SGHTA and CDR2 is FQGNSA. The CDR3 nucleotides are TGTGCCAGCAGCTACACTAGCGGACCAGATACGCAGTATTTT. Translating gives CASSYTSGPDTQYF.

This clone was recorded once. The V call is TRBV2, the J call TRBJ2-1, with 8 bases matching TRBD2. The germline V gene encodes CDR1 SNHLY and CDR2 FYNNEI. Losses at the gene ends were 6 bases for V and 7 bases for J; bases not matched to a gene: 5. The CDR3 runs to 13 residues. CDR3 loop: CASSGTRANEQFF. The CDR3 DNA reads TGTGCCAGCAGCGGGACTAGGGCGAATGAGCAGTTCTTC.

This rearrangement joins TRBV5-1 to TRBJ1-2; no definite D call. V was shortened by 0 bases and J by 5 bases, with 8 bases between the two germline ends. Per germline, CDR1 SGHRS and CDR2 YFSETQ. This CDR3 has 13 amino acids. The DNA of the CDR3 is TGCGCCAGCAGCTTGGACAGCTCTTATGGCTACACCTTC. Translating it yields CASSLDSSYGYTF.

The rearrangement links TRBV5-6 to TRBJ2-7; 12 nucleotides match TRBD1. This CDR3 spans 15 amino acids. CDR1 and CDR2 from the germline V gene are SGHDT and YYEEEE. Trimming removed 6 bases from V and 5 bases from J; junction bases left unmatched: 9. For the CDR3, the DNA is TGTGCCAGCACCAAGCAGGGACAGGGGGCGGACGAGCAGTACTTC. It encodes CASTKQGQGADEQYF. The whole variable domain, remainder taken from reference TRBV5-6 and TRBJ2-7, is DAGVTQSPTHLIKTRGQQVTLRCSPKSGHDTVSWYQQALGQGPQFIFQYYEEEERQRGNFPDRFSGHQFPNYSSELNVNALLLGDSALYLCASTKQGQGADEQYFGPGTRLTVT.

This clone appeared a few times. The chain carries TRBV18 and TRBJ1-1; D is perhaps TRBD1 (5 bases). The germline V and J ends were trimmed by 0 bases and 1 base, with 9 bases remaining between them. The CDR3 covers 15 residues. Germline V gene lookup returns CDR1 KGHSH and CDR2 LQKENI. CDR3 amino acids: CASSPPGTGNTEAFF. The DNA of the CDR3 is TGTGCCAGCTCACCACCAGGGACGGGGAACACTGAAGCTTTCTTT. Drawing the rest from reference TRBV18 and TRBJ1-1, the complete variable domain is NAGVMQNPRHLVRRRGQEARLRCSPMKGHSHVYWYRQLPEEGLKFMVYLQKENIIDESGMPKERFSAEFPKEGPSILRIQQVVRGDSAAYFCASSPPGTGNTEAFFGQGTRLTVV.

V is TRBV5-6 and J is TRBJ1-1; possible D gene TRBD1, 5 bases. V lost 4 bases and J lost 4, with 17 bases in between. The CDR3 has 15 residues. Per the germline V gene, CDR1 is SGHDT and CDR2 is YYEEEE. The CDR3 reads CASSAGPGIGTEAFF. Here the CDR3 DNA reads TGTGCCAGCAGCGCGGGCCCAGGGATCGGCACTGAAGCTTTCTTT.